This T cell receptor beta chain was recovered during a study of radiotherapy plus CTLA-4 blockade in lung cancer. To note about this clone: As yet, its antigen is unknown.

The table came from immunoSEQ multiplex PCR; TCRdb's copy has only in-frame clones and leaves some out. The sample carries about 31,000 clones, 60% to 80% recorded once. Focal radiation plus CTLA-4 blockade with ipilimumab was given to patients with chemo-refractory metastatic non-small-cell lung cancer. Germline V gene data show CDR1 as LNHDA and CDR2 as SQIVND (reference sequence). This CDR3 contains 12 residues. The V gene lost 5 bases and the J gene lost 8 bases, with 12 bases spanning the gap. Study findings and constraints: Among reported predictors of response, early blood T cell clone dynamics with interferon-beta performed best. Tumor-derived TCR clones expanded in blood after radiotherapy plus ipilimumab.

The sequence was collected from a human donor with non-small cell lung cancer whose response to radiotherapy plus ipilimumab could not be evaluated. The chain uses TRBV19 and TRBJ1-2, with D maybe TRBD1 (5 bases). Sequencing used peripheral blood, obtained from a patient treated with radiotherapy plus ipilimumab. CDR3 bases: TGTGCCAGTAGTTTACGACAGTCCGGCTACACCTTC. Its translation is CASSLRQSGYTF.